This TCR beta chain is from a study of T cell responses to AZD1222 COVID-19 vaccine. Remarks on this clone: As yet, its antigen is unknown.

Assay used: immunoSEQ multiplex PCR; TCRdb lists only in-frame clones, some missing. The sample has about 60,000 clones; roughly 84% are singletons. Germline lookup yields CDR1 SGHTA and CDR2 FQGNSA. J gave up 9 bases and V 5 bases, and 7 bases lay outside the gene matches. The CDR3 spans 13 residues. Study results and caveats: Vaccination with two AZD1222 doses was followed by a rise in Spike-specific TCR breadth and depth. There were mostly white British donors and more females than males, and clonal diversity was possibly underestimated.

The genes are TRBV7-2 and TRBJ2-7; TRBD1 matches 10 bases. The TCR originated in an adult in good health. The sequencing used peripheral blood, collected on day 0 of AZD1222 vaccination. The CDR3 nucleotides are TGTGCCAGCAGCACCGAGACAGGGGGCGGGCAGTACTTC. It translates to CASSTETGGGQYF.